This TCR beta chain was sequenced for a study of T-cell reconstitution after alpha-beta-depleted transplantation in children. The germline V gene encodes CDR1 SQVTM and CDR2 ANQGSEA. The CDR3 has 17 amino acids. At least ten counts were recorded for this clonotype. Sequence at one end of the junction differs from germline and may be a read error. Unique molecular identifiers tagged the TCRbeta library. Each CDR3 protein is one row after TCRdb ran MiXCR on the PCR reads. The sample shows about 240,000 distinct CDR3 sequences, more than 20% of them seen only once. Sequenced material: PBMCs, taken before TCRalphabeta/CD19-depleted stem cell transplant. The origin of this receptor is a girl aged 2 to 10 with Fanconi anemia, due to receive a stem cell transplant. The chain is built from TRBV29-1 and TRBJ2-5, with D possibly TRBD2 on 5 matching bases. The CDR3 sequence: CSVEDYPKAGNQETQYF. The CDR3 DNA reads as TGCAGCGTTGAAGATTACCCTAAAGCCGGGAACCAGGAGACCCAGTACTTC.